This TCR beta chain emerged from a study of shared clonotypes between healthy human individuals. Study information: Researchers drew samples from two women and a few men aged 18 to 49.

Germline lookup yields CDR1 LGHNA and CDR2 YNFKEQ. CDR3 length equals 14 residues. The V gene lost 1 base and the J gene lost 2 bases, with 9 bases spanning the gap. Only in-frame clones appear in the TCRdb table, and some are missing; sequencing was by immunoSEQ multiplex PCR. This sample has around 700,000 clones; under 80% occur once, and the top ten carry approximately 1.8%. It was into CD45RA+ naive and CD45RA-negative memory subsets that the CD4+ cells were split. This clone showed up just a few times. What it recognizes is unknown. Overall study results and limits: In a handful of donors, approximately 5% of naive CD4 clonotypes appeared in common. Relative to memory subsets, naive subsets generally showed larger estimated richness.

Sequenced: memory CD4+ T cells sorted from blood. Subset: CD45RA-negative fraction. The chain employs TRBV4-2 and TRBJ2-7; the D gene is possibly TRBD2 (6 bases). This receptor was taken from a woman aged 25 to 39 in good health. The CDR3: CASSQAAGTYEQYF. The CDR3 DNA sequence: TGTGCCAGCAGCCAAGCGGCGGGGACCTACGAGCAGTACTTC.